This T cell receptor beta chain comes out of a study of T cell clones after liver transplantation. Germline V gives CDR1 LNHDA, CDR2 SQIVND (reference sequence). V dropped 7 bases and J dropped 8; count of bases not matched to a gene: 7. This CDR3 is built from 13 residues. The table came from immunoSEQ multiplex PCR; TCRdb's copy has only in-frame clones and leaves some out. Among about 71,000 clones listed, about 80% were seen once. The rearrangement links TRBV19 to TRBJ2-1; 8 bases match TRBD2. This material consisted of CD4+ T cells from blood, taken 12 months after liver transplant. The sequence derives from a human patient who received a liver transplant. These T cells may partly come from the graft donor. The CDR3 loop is CASKSGSKDEQFF. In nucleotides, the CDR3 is TGTGCCAGTAAAAGCGGGAGTAAGGATGAGCAGTTCTTC. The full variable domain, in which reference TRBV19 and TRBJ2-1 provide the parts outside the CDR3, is DGGITQSPKYLFRKEGQNVTLSCEQNLNHDAMYWYRQDPGQGLRLIYYSQIVNDFQKGDIAEGYSVSREKKESFPLTVTSAQKNPTAFYLCASKSGSKDEQFFGPGTRLTVL.